Described below is a single TCR beta chain sequence and its context. CDR1 and CDR2 (germline): SGHRS, YFSETQ. This CDR3 has 17 amino acids. V lost 0 bases to trimming and J lost 3 bases; unmatched junction nucleotides: 8. The data were obtained in a study of blood T cell repertoires in COVID-19. Libraries were prepared by immunoSEQ multiplex PCR; TCRdb keeps only in-frame clonotypes and omits some of them. The sample contains 250,000 to 350,000 clones, approximately 86% of which appear only once. The sequence was collected from a woman in her fifties or sixties with active or convalescent COVID-19. The rearrangement joins TRBV5-1 to TRBJ2-5, with 10 nucleotides matching TRBD1. The sequenced material came from peripheral blood. In DNA, the CDR3 is TGCGCCAGCAGCTTGGGACAGGGGGCACTAGCGGAAGAGACCCAGTACTTC. Residues: CASSLGQGALAEETQYF.